This TCR beta chain came from a study of blood T cell repertoires in COVID-19 (dated by TCRdb to the early 2020s). Study-wide context: The collaborator samples originated in the United States, Italy and Spain and spanned the acute and convalescent phases of COVID-19. Sample metadata almost always included a de-identified subject ID, COVID-19 status, age in years and sex. The material from the prospective study consisted of cDNA or gDNA derived from T cells, B-cell-depleted T cells, or PBMCs. Samples were obtained from the ongoing ImmuneRACE study (first 160 participants) and from over a thousand subjects provided by 6 global collaborators. Subjects who had been exposed to COVID-19, were actively infected with it, or had recovered from it provided the deeply sampled blood TCRbeta repertoires that made up the dataset. Where HLA class I and class II types were available, the types were taken from metadata supplied by the sample provider, not from assay-based typing. The repertoires were made available in a free public database intended to serve as a resource for research on the immune response to SARS-CoV-2.

The immunoSEQ Assay, a bias-controlled multiplex PCR, was used to amplify TCRbeta CDR3 regions from genomic DNA. The original methods were these. Within the assay, amplification of reference gene primers was used to estimate how many nucleated cells each sample contained. To quantify the absolute abundance of each unique TCRbeta CDR3 rearrangement, sequence reads were collapsed and filtered. For each sample, productive Simpson clonality was calculated as the square root of Simpson's diversity index across productive rearrangements. TCRdb's version of the immuneACCESS table is confined to in-frame rearrangements and falls short of the full clone set. An unresolved V gene accounts for under half of the shortfall where checked; the remainder is of unknown origin. From that table come the V and J calls and clone size; the DNA was used to work out D and trimming. This sample is represented by 65,000 to 90,000 clones; about four fifths of them were singletons. The ten top clones hold about 4.8% of the sample.

V is pruned by 0 bases and J by 6 bases, leaving 6 bases of the junction without a gene match. From the cysteine through the phenylalanine, the CDR3 covers 16 amino acids. Just CDR3 DNA is preserved here, 48 bases in frame from base 1. For CDR1 and CDR2, the germline V gene (reference sequence) lists SGHNT and YYREEE. Note on this clone: It lacks a known antigen. The record has no base qualities; no much larger clone is one base away.

General study outcomes and caveats: How much clinical and demographic metadata was included differed by source and by participant, and the metadata was provided uncurated.

Collaborating institutions collected whole blood in K2EDTA tubes following their own protocols. Collaborator samples were shipped for TCRbeta analysis as frozen whole blood, isolated PBMCs, or DNA extracted from either sample type. This chain is built from TRBV5-4 and TRBJ2-1; TRBD2 fits 10 bases in the junction. This receptor was identified in a woman at least 80 years old with active or convalescent COVID-19. The source material was peripheral blood. The DNA sequence is as follows: TGTGCCAGCAGCTTGGGGGGGCTAGCGGGAGTCAATGAGCAGTTCTTC. This is translated as CASSLGGLAGVNEQFF.